This T cell receptor beta chain was profiled in a study of blood T cells in healthy people across ages. This CDR3 region has 13 residues. Deletions cut 4 bases from V and 0 bases from J, with 8 bases between. Looked up from germline, CDR1 is SGHRS and CDR2 is YFSETQ. A second PCR of roughly 7 to 11 cycles used a sample-barcoded 5' primer and a J-beta primer mix. TCRdb ran MiXCR on the 5' RACE reads and lists one entry per CDR3 protein. Of 1 million to 1.2 million distinct CDR3 sequences listed, around two fifths are singletons. This clonotype occurred a few times. The source is a man aged 18-30 years in good health. Sequencing was performed on blood. The chain combines TRBV5-1 with TRBJ2-7; D unclear. Here the CDR3 DNA reads TGCGCCAGCAGCCCACAACCCTCCTACGAGCAGTACTTC. This gives the protein CASSPQPSYEQYF.